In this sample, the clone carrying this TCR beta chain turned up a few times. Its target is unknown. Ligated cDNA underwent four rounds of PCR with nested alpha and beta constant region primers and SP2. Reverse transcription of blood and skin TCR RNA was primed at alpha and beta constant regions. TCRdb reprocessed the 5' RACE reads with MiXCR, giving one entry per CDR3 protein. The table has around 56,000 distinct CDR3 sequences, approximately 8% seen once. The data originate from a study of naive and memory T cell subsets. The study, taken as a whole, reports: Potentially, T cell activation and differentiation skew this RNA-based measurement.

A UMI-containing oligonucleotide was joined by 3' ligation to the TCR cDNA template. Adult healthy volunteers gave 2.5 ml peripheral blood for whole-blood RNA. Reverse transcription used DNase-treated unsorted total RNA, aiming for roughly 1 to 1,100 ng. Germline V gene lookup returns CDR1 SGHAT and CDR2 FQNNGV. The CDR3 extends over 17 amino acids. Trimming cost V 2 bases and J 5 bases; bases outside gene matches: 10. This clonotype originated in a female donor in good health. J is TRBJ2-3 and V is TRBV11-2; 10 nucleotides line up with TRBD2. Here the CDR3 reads CASSLMWLAGEGDTQYF. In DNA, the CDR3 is TGTGCCAGCAGCTTAATGTGGCTAGCGGGGGAGGGAGATACGCAGTATTTT.